This entry describes one TCR beta chain. The antigen is undetermined. The CDR3 consists of 23 residues. These data belong to a study of PD-1 blockade in mismatch repair-deficient tumors. TCRdb's table, derived via immunoSEQ multiplex PCR, lists solely in-frame clones and lacks some. The table lists 60,000 to 75,000 clones, about 91% of them singletons, with around 14% in the top ten. Notes on the study in general: After pembrolizumab, tumor-resident clones rose rapidly, then generally contracted before radiologic responses.

Every patient had mismatch repair deficiency by PCR or immunohistochemistry. TCRs were sequenced from a few patients responding to pembrolizumab. This clonotype was obtained from an adult with mismatch repair-deficient cancer. V and J are TRBV21-1 and TRBJ2-7. TRBV21-1 is noted as a pseudogene. The material was peripheral blood, obtained 52 weeks after starting pembrolizumab. Here the CDR3 DNA reads TGTGCCAGCAGCAAAAGGGCCCGTAGCGCCCCTCACCAAGGGGAACTAACGCGCTACGAGCAGTACTTC. This sequence encodes CASSKRARSAPHQGELTRYEQYF.